The 26 T cell receptor beta chains presented below share a single source sample, sequenced in a study of T-cell memory formation after mild COVID-19. TCRdb re-derived calls from the 5' RACE reads in MiXCR, one entry per CDR3 protein. The sample has about 360,000 distinct CDR3 sequences; 13% to 15% are singletons. Sample: PBMCs or a T cell subset sorted from them (not recorded which). Receptor source: a man between 18 and 29 years old who had mild COVID-19 (a few samples of this study predate the infection). Cell type and time point are not known.

This clonotype has at least ten counts. The chain employs TRBV7-2 and TRBJ2-5, with D tentatively TRBD1 (6 bases). This CDR3 comprises 15 residues. V was pared by 1 base and J by 5 bases, with 14 bases between. CDR1 is SGHTA and CDR2 is FQGNSA in the germline V gene. The CDR3 loop is CASSLGRGRGETQYF. The CDR3 region has the DNA TGTGCCAGCAGCTTAGGCCGGGGAAGGGGGGAGACCCAGTACTTC. Using reference TRBV7-2 and TRBJ2-5 for the parts outside the CDR3, the full variable domain is GAGVSQSPSNKVTEKGKDVELRCDPISGHTALYWYRQSLGQGLEFLIYFQGNSAPDKSGLPSDRFSAERTGGSVSTLTIQRTQQEDSAVYLCASSLGRGRGETQYFGPGTRLLVL.

This clonotype was seen only a few times. V and J are TRBV5-5 and TRBJ2-5, with 15 bases lining up with TRBD2. The CDR3 runs 17 residues. CDR1 SGHKS and CDR2 YYEKEE come from the germline V gene (reference sequence). Trimming at V came to 3 bases and at J to 5 bases, leaving 8 bases not matched to a gene. This CDR3 is CASSSGTSGGFRETQYF. The CDR3, as DNA: TGTGCCAGCAGCTCAGGGACTAGCGGGGGGTTCAGGGAGACCCAGTACTTC.

The sample holds a few counts of this clonotype. In DNA, the CDR3 is TGCGCCAGCAGCCAAGATCCCGGACAGGGTTACACCGGGGAGCTGTTTTTT. Translated, it gives CASSQDPGQGYTGELFF. The chain uses TRBV4-1 and TRBJ2-2; 8 bases map to TRBD1. CDR1 and CDR2 from the germline V gene are MGHRA and YSYEKL. This CDR3 region has 17 residues. Trimming at V came to 0 bases and at J to 3 bases, leaving 6 bases not matched to a gene.

The sample holds a few counts of this clonotype. The chain links TRBV27 to TRBJ2-4; no reliable D call. Trimming pared 2 bases from V and 1 base from J, leaving 12 bases between. The CDR3 is 16 amino acids. Germline V CDR1 and CDR2: MNHEY, SMNVEV (reference sequence). The CDR3 reads CASSLGLVLAKNIQYF. CDR3 DNA: TGTGCCAGCAGTTTAGGGCTAGTATTGGCCAAAAACATTCAGTACTTC.

There are a few counts of this clonotype. V and J are TRBV7-2 and TRBJ1-6; 8 positions match TRBD1. The germline CDR1 and CDR2 sequences are SGHTA and FQGNSA. The CDR3 has 18 amino acids. The V and J ends lost 6 bases and 4 bases, in that order; junction bases with no gene match: 14. The DNA for the CDR3 is TGTGCCAGCAGACGGACCCCAGGGGGCGCATCGTATAATTCACCCCTCCACTTT. This encodes CASRRTPGGASYNSPLHF.

The chain is built from TRBV6-1 and TRBJ1-5; D is undetermined. Trimming removed 4 bases from V and 4 bases from J, with 17 bases in between. CDR3 size: 16 residues. The germline CDR1 and CDR2 sequences are MNHNS and SASEGT. CDR3 sequence (DNA): TGTGCCAGCAGTGTATCTGTCCCACGCCCTAATCAGCCCCAGCATTTT. Encoded protein: CASSVSVPRPNQPQHF.

The chain recombines TRBV12-3 or TRBV12-4 with TRBJ2-2, with D maybe TRBD1 (8 bases). The CDR3 spans 16 residues. The V end lost 6 bases, the J end lost 7 bases, and 21 bases lay between the germline ends. CDR3 amino acids: CASSREAGGAIGELFF. DNA of the CDR3: TGTGCCAGCAGCCGGGAGGCAGGGGGCGCGATCGGGGAGCTGTTTTTT.

Ten or more counts support this clonotype. The chain joins TRBV5-1 to TRBJ2-7; TRBD1 matches at 8 bases. The trim removed 0 bases at V and 0 bases at J, leaving 5 bases unmatched. This CDR3 spans 16 amino acids. Germline CDR1 is SGHRS and CDR2 is YFSETQ. The CDR3 here is CASSLVAGGVSYEQYF. The CDR3 region has the DNA TGCGCCAGCAGCTTGGTAGCAGGGGGCGTCTCCTACGAGCAGTACTTC.

This clonotype was observed a handful of times. The chain links TRBV2 to TRBJ1-2, with D uncertain. V lost 3 bases and J 4 bases, leaving 9 bases between the germline ends. The CDR3 spans 13 residues. The V gene's germline CDR1 is SNHLY and CDR2 FYNNEI. This chain's CDR3 is CASSDGQFYGYTF. The CDR3 DNA reads as TGTGCCAGCAGTGATGGGCAGTTCTATGGCTACACCTTC.

This clonotype came up a few times. This sequence joins TRBV3-2 and TRBJ2-3. TRBV3-2 is annotated as a pseudogene. This CDR3 has 16 residues. CDR3 bases: TGTGCCAGCAGGACCCCACCGGTATTCTCCACAGATACGCAGTATTTT. Translating gives CASRTPPVFSTDTQYF.

This clonotype was seen only once. The junction departs from the called germline gene at one end, perhaps through a read error. V gene TRBV5-1 combines with J gene TRBJ2-1; 16 positions match TRBD2. This CDR3 is built from 18 residues. The germline CDR1 and CDR2 sequences are SGHRS and YFSETQ. The CDR3 loop is CASCLAMGLAGGPREQFF. CDR3 bases: TGCGCCAGCTGCTTGGCCATGGGACTAGCGGGGGGGCCACGAGAGCAGTTCTTC.

Ten or more counts support this clonotype. The CDR3 nucleotides read TGCAGTGCGTTGACTAGCGGGGGGGAGTCCTACAATGAGCAGTTCTTC. It translates to CSALTSGGESYNEQFF. The rearrangement joins TRBV20-1 to TRBJ2-1; 14 nucleotides align to TRBD2. Germline CDR1 is DFQATT and CDR2 is SNEGSKA (reference sequence). J gave up 1 base and V 6 bases, and 5 bases lay outside the gene matches. The CDR3 loop spans 16 amino acids.

This chain uses TRBV5-1 with TRBJ2-3, with 10 bases matching TRBD2. This CDR3 contains 14 residues. Germline CDR1 is SGHRS and CDR2 is YFSETQ. Trimming cost V 3 bases and J 7 bases; bases outside gene matches: 5. The chain's CDR3 is CASSSSGGDNTQYF. The CDR3 DNA reads as TGCGCCAGCAGCTCTAGCGGGGGAGATAATACGCAGTATTTT.

The rearrangement links TRBV12-2 to TRBJ2-7; the table gives TRBD1 as D, unverified against the DNA. TRBV12-2 is a recognized pseudogene. This CDR3 spans 15 amino acids. This chain's CDR3 is CASRSDRDPTYEQYV. CDR3 in DNA: TGTGCAAGTCGCTCCGACAGGGATCCTACCTACGAGCAGTACGTC.

This chain links TRBV9 with TRBJ2-1, with TRBD2 matching 9 bases. With 7 bases clipped from V and 0 bases from J, the junction kept 8 bases outside the gene matches. The CDR3 is made up of 16 amino acids. Germline assignment: CDR1 SGDLS and CDR2 YYNGEE. DNA for the CDR3: TGTGCCAGCCTATGGCGGGAGGGGAGCTCCTACAATGAGCAGTTCTTC. Protein sequence: CASLWREGSSYNEQFF. The full variable domain, in which reference TRBV9 and TRBJ2-1 provide the parts outside the CDR3, is DSGVTQTPKHLITATGQRVTLRCSPRSGDLSVYWYQQSLDQGLQFLIQYYNGEERAKGNILERFSAQQFPDLHSELNLSSLELGDSALYFCASLWREGSSYNEQFFGPGTRLTVL.

This clonotype was recorded at least ten times. The gene calls are TRBV5-1 and TRBJ2-2, with no clear D. V lost 6 bases and J lost 1, with 7 bases in between. Germline V gene data show CDR1 as SGHRS and CDR2 as YFSETQ. There are 13 residues in the CDR3. The DNA of the CDR3 is TGCGCCAGCACACACCAGAACACCGGGGAGCTGTTTTTT. It is translated as CASTHQNTGELFF.

The chain joins TRBV4-1 to TRBJ2-1; D gene unclear. The CDR3 sequence is 15 residues long. Trimming took off 4 bases at V and 3 bases at J, with 13 bases between the two ends. Germline V CDR1 and CDR2: MGHRA, YSYEKL. The CDR3, as DNA: TGCGCCAGCAGCCGAACACCAACTGTCTACAATGAGCAGTTCTTC. As protein: CASSRTPTVYNEQFF.

The gene calls are TRBV30 and TRBJ2-3; TRBD1 matches 7 bases. The germline V gene encodes CDR1 GTSNPN and CDR2 SVGIG (reference sequence). V shed 2 bases and J 15 bases; nucleotides not matched to a gene: 17. The CDR3 runs 14 residues. The CDR3 region has the DNA TGTGCCTGGAGTCCAAACACACGTATGGGACAGAAATATTTT. The encoded protein is CAWSPNTRMGQKYF. The full variable domain, rest sourced from reference TRBV30 and TRBJ2-3, is SQTIHQWPATLVQPVGSPLSLECTVEGTSNPNLYWYRQAAGRGLQLLFYSVGIGQISSEVPQNLSASRPQDRQFILSSKKLLLSDSGFYLCAWSPNTRMGQKYFGPGTRLTVL.

This clonotype was recorded many times. The CDR3 sequence: CASSRGPGSTEAFF. CDR3 nucleotides: TGTGCCAGCAGTCGGGGACCGGGTAGCACTGAAGCTTTCTTT. This chain joins TRBV12-3 or TRBV12-4 and TRBJ1-1; a weak D match, TRBD1 (5 bases). Trimming took off 5 bases at V and 4 bases at J, with 14 bases between the two ends. The length of the CDR3 is 14 residues.

The V call is TRBV7-9, the J call TRBJ2-5, with TRBD1 matching over 8 bases. Germline CDR1 reads SEHNR; CDR2 reads FQNEAQ (reference sequence). The CDR3 covers 15 residues. Trimming removed 5 bases from V and 3 bases from J; junction bases left unmatched: 8. CDR3 residues: CASSEGDRIEETQYF. The CDR3 DNA is TGTGCCAGCAGCGAAGGGGACAGGATCGAAGAGACCCAGTACTTC.

This clonotype was seen more than once but under ten times. The genes are TRBV7-9 and TRBJ2-1, with D perhaps matching TRBD2 (5 bases). V lost 2 bases to trimming and J lost 7 bases, with 12 bases between them. The CDR3 extends over 14 amino acids. The germline CDR1 and CDR2 sequences are SEHNR and FQNEAQ (reference sequence). CDR3 residues: CASSLSSGVNEQFF. The CDR3, as DNA: TGTGCCAGCAGCTTAAGCTCCGGGGTGAATGAGCAGTTCTTC. Full variable domain (remainder filled in from reference TRBV7-9 and TRBJ2-1): DTGVSQNPRHKITKRGQNVTFRCDPISEHNRLYWYRQTLGQGPEFLTYFQNEAQLEKSRLLSDRFSAERPKGSFSTLEIQRTEQGDSAMYLCASSLSSGVNEQFFGPGTRLTVL.

This chain uses TRBV6-2 or TRBV6-3 with TRBJ2-7, with D maybe TRBD2 (6 bases). The V gene lost 7 bases and the J gene lost 6 bases, with 13 bases spanning the gap. Germline loops: CDR1 MNHEY, CDR2 SVGEGT. The length of the CDR3 is 12 residues. In DNA form, the CDR3 reads TGTGCCAGCATGACTAGGGGCGGCGAGCAGTACGTC. Encoded protein: CASMTRGGEQYV.

This clonotype was seen a few times. The chain carries TRBV6-2 or TRBV6-3 and TRBJ1-5, with a weak D call TRBD1 (5 bases). The V and J ends lost 2 bases and 9 bases respectively, with 14 bases between them. This CDR3 region has 14 residues. CDR1 and CDR2 (germline): MNHEY, SVGEGT. The CDR3 coding sequence is TGTGCCAGCAGTTACGGCGGTTTAGGGGCGCCCCAGCATTTT. Protein: CASSYGGLGAPQHF.

The chain couples TRBV28 to TRBJ2-1, with TRBD1 identical over 11 bases. The germline CDR1 and CDR2 sequences are MDHEN and SYDVKM. This CDR3 is built from 16 residues. The trim removed 3 bases at V and 7 bases at J, leaving 8 bases unmatched. This CDR3 is CASSFPRDRGGNEQFF. CDR3 sequence (DNA): TGTGCCAGCAGTTTCCCCCGGGACAGGGGGGGTAATGAGCAGTTCTTC.

The chain uses TRBV18 and TRBJ1-2; D is undetermined. The V gene lost 3 bases and the J gene lost 5 bases, with 16 bases spanning the gap. CDR3 length equals 15 residues. Looked up from germline, CDR1 is KGHSH and CDR2 is LQKENI. CDR3 loop: CASSPPGRPIYGYTF. The CDR3 coding sequence is TGTGCCAGCTCACCCCCAGGCCGTCCTATTTATGGCTACACCTTC.

This rearrangement joins TRBV12-3 or TRBV12-4 to TRBJ1-5; D is unresolved. CDR3 length equals 15 residues. Trimming left V 0 bases short and J 1 base short, with 7 bases between. CDR3 residues: CASSLAPQSNQPQHF. CDR3 coding DNA: TGTGCCAGCAGTTTAGCCCCCCAGAGCAATCAGCCCCAGCATTTT.